The source of this T cell receptor (beta chain) is a study of tumor-infiltrating lymphocytes in primary liver carcinoma. With a constant-region primer, TCR beta cDNA was made from about 0.55 ug of total RNA. Libraries covering TCR beta were generated through three nested multiplex PCR rounds (using a slightly modified ARM-PCR). Running roughly 10 cycles apiece, the first two PCR rounds relied on TRBV1-TRBV30 forward primers together with a C-beta reverse primer. TCRdb itself ran the multiplex PCR reads through MiXCR, one entry per CDR3 protein. This sample has about 33,000 distinct CDR3 sequences, with about 82% found just once. Trimming took off 6 bases at V and 2 bases at J, with 15 bases between the two ends. The CDR3 extends over 15 amino acids. The study co-extracted DNA and RNA from 20-30 mg of unsorted bulk tissue.

This rearrangement joins TRBV12-3 or TRBV12-4 to TRBJ2-3; TRBD2 is a possible D gene (5 bases). The sequence was obtained from a middle-aged man with primary liver carcinoma and hepatitis B virus infection. The sample comprised liver tumor tissue from sampling region 5. As for subset: tumor region T5, tumor centre. The CDR3 here is CASRTGLLFTDTQYF. The CDR3 coding sequence is TGTGCCAGCAGAACTGGACTGCTTTTCACAGATACGCAGTATTTT.